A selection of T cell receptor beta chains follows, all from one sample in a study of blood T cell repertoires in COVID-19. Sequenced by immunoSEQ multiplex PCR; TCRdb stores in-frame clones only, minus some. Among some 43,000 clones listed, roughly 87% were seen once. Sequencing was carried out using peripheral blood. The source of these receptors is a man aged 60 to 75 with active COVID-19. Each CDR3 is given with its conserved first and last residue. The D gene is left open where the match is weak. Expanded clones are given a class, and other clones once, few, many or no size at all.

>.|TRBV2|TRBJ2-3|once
CASSEARVGGRWNTQYF
TGTGCCAGCAGTGAAGCGCGGGTCGGGGGTCGCTGGAATACGCAGTATTTT
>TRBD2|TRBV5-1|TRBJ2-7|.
CASRSGTAEVEQYF
TGCGCCAGCAGGAGCGGGACGGCCGAGGTCGAGCAGTACTTC
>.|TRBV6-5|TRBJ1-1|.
CASSYEGSQAFF
TGTGCCAGCAGTTACGAGGGTTCCCAAGCTTTCTTT
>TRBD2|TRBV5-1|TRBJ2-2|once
CASSRGTSGHTGELFF
TGCGCCAGCAGCCGGGGGACTAGCGGACACACCGGGGAGCTGTTTTTT
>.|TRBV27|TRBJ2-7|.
CASSLSGTRPSYEQYF
TGTGCCAGCAGTTTATCCGGGACAAGGCCCTCCTACGAGCAGTACTTC
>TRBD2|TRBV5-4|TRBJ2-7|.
CASSWGTSGSYEQYF
TGTGCCAGCAGCTGGGGGACTAGCGGGTCCTACGAGCAGTACTTC
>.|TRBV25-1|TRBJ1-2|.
CASSEHSGTPYGYTF
TGTGCCAGCAGTGAACACTCCGGGACACCCTATGGCTACACCTTC
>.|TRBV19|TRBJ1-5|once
CASSLSGGDQPQHF
TGTGCCAGTAGTCTGTCGGGGGGGGATCAGCCCCAGCATTTT
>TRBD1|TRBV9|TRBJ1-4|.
CASNQQGAFPATNEKLFF
TGTGCCAGCAACCAACAGGGGGCCTTTCCTGCAACTAATGAAAAACTGTTTTTT
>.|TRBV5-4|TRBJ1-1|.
CASSVNPPGTEAFF
TGTGCCAGCAGCGTAAACCCTCCGGGCACTGAAGCTTTCTTT
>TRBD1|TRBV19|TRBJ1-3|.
CASSEFWTGAYSGNTIYF
TGTGCCAGTAGCGAGTTTTGGACAGGGGCCTACTCTGGAAACACCATATATTTT
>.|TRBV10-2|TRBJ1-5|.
CASSEHSGSTSQPQHF
TGCGCCAGCAGTGAGCACTCCGGGAGTACCAGTCAGCCCCAGCATTTT
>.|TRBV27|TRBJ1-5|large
CASSLSSRGFQPQHF
TGTGCCAGCAGTTTATCGAGTAGGGGGTTTCAGCCCCAGCATTTT
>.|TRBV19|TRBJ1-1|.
CASWPQGRMNTEAFF
TGTGCCAGTTGGCCACAGGGCCGGATGAACACTGAAGCTTTCTTT
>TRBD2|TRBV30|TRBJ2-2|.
CAWSVSGRSTGELFF
TGTGCCTGGAGTGTCAGCGGGAGGAGTACCGGGGAGCTGTTTTTT
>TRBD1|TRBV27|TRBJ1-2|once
CASSTTGTESLYGYTF
TGTGCCAGCAGTACAACCGGGACAGAGAGTCTCTATGGCTACACCTTC
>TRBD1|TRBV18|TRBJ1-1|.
CASSPGQGAEAFF
TGTGCCAGCTCACCGGGACAGGGCGCTGAAGCTTTCTTT
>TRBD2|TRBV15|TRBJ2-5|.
CATSGTSAGTQYF
TGTGCCACCAGCGGCACTAGCGCGGGGACCCAGTACTTC
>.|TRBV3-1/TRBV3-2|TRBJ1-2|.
CASSPGGGYGYTF
TGTGCCAGCAGCCCGGGCGGAGGGTATGGCTACACCTTC
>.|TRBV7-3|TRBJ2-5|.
CASSPGLGMGETQYF
TGTGCCAGCAGCCCTGGGCTGGGTATGGGCGAGACCCAGTACTTC
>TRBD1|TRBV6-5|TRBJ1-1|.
CASSPDRDTEAFF
TGTGCCAGCAGTCCCGACAGGGACACTGAAGCTTTCTTT
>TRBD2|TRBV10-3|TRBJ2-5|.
CAISESDAGVETQYF
TGTGCCATCAGTGAGTCGGATGCGGGAGTAGAGACCCAGTACTTC
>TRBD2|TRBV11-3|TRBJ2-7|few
CRMGRGSYEQYF
TGTCGTATGGGGAGGGGCTCCTACGAGCAGTACTTC
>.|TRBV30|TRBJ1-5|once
CACQGKGGQPQHF
TGTGCCTGCCAGGGGAAAGGCGGTCAGCCCCAGCATTTT
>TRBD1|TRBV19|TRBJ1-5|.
CASSAGGRNQPQHF
TGTGCCAGTAGTGCAGGGGGAAGAAATCAGCCCCAGCATTTT
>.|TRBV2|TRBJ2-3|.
CASSRRGDTQYF
TGTGCCAGCAGTCGTAGGGGAGATACGCAGTATTTT
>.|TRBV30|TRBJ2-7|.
CAWTLPLAYEQYF
TGTGCCTGGACTCTCCCCCTAGCCTACGAGCAGTACTTC
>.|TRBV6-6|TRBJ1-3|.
CASSTPGGGNTIYF
TGTGCCAGCAGTACCCCGGGGGGTGGAAACACCATATATTTT
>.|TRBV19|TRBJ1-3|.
CASSITSDSGNTIYF
TGTGCCAGTAGTATAACCAGTGACTCTGGAAACACCATATATTTT
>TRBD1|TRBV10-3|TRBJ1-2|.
CAISEGEGARGYGYTF
TGTGCCATCAGTGAAGGCGAGGGGGCGCGGGGCTATGGCTACACCTTC
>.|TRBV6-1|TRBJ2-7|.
CASSEDRVNEQYF
TGTGCCAGCAGTGAAGACAGGGTGAACGAGCAGTACTTC
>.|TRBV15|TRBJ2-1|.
CATSRGQQYSYNEQFF
TGTGCCACCAGCAGAGGCCAACAATACTCCTACAATGAGCAGTTCTTC
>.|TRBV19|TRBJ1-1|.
CASSRVGRTNTEAFF
TGTGCCAGTAGTCGGGTGGGGAGAACGAACACTGAAGCTTTCTTT
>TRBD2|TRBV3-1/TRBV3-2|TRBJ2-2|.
CASSPHLAGGNTGELFF
TGTGCCAGCAGCCCCCACCTAGCGGGGGGGAACACCGGGGAGCTGTTTTTT
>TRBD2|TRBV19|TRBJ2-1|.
CASSISTSGRGYNEQFF
TGTGCCAGTAGTATAAGTACTAGCGGGAGAGGGTACAATGAGCAGTTCTTC
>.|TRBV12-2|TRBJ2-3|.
CASRLVADSTDTQYF
TGTGCAAGTCGCTTAGTGGCAGATTCCACAGATACGCAGTATTTT
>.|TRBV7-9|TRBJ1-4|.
CASSPGQGRWKLFF
TGTGCCAGCAGCCCCGGGCAGGGCAGATGGAAACTGTTTTTT
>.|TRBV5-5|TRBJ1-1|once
CASSLDRTNTEAFF
TGTGCCAGCAGCTTGGACAGAACGAACACTGAAGCTTTCTTT
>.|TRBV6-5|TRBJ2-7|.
CASRQLLTEPYEQYF
TGTGCCAGCCGACAACTGCTCACAGAGCCGTACGAGCAGTACTTC
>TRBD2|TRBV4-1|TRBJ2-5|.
CASSQGGLAGGRETQYF
TGCGCCAGCAGCCAAGGTGGACTAGCGGGGGGGCGGGAGACCCAGTACTTC
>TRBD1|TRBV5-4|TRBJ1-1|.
CASRSGGPEAFF
TGTGCCAGCAGATCAGGGGGCCCTGAAGCTTTCTTT
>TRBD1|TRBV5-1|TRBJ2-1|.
CASSLEQGGLDEQFF
TGCGCCAGCAGCTTGGAACAGGGGGGTTTGGATGAGCAGTTCTTC
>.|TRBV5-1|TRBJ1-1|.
CASSSNTGTGREAFF
TGCGCCAGCAGCTCAAATACAGGTACCGGGCGTGAAGCTTTCTTT
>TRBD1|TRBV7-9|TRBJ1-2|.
CASSLGQGGNYGYTF
TGTGCCAGCAGCTTAGGACAGGGTGGTAACTATGGCTACACCTTC
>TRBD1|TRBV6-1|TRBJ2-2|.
CASSEGQGNTGELFF
TGTGCCAGCAGTGAGGGACAGGGTAACACCGGGGAGCTGTTTTTT
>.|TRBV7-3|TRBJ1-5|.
CASSLAVDSPNQPQHF
TGTGCCAGCAGCTTAGCGGTGGACTCCCCCAATCAGCCCCAGCATTTT
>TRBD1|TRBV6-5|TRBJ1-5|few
CASTSQGNNQPQHF
TGTGCCAGCACATCACAGGGGAACAATCAGCCCCAGCATTTT
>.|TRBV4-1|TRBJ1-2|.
CASSQVIRQGPNYGYTF
TGCGCCAGCAGCCAAGTTATAAGGCAGGGCCCAAACTATGGCTACACCTTC
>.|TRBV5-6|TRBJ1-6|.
CASSSYHIRRPLHF
TGTGCCAGCAGTTCCTACCACATACGGAGACCCCTCCACTTT
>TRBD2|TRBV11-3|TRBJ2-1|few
CASSSGTSGRAGGEQFF
TGTGCCAGCAGCTCCGGGACTAGCGGGAGGGCCGGTGGTGAGCAGTTCTTC
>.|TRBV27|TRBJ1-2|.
CASSGGYGYTF
TGTGCCAGCAGCGGGGGCTATGGCTACACCTTC
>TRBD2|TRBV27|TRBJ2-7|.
CASSRGGGGASYEQYF
TGTGCCAGCAGTCGCGGCGGCGGGGGGGCCTCCTACGAGCAGTACTTC
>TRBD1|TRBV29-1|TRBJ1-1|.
CSVSPTGANTEAFF
TGCAGCGTCTCCCCGACAGGGGCAAACACTGAAGCTTTCTTT
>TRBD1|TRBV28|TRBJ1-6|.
CASSSGQGGSYNSPLHF
TGTGCCAGCAGTTCCGGACAGGGAGGCTCCTATAATTCACCCCTCCACTTT
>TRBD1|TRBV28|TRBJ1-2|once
CASSPYPQGVNYGYTF
TGTGCCAGCAGCCCATACCCTCAGGGGGTTAACTATGGCTACACCTTC
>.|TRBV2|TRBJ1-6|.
CASTKTLIDSPLHF
TGTGCCAGCACAAAAACTCTGATTGATTCACCCCTCCACTTT
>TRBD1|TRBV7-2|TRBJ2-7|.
CASSPWTGGEQYF
TGTGCCAGCAGCCCCTGGACAGGGGGCGAGCAGTACTTC
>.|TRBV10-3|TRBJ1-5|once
CAISRAGEQPQHF
TGTGCCATCAGTAGGGCAGGGGAACAGCCCCAGCATTTT